The following is a TCR beta chain sequence with its context. Its antigen is not identified. At one of its ends the junction is not consistent with the germline gene, which may arise from a read error. The length of the CDR3 is 15 residues. In germline, CDR1 is SGHTA, CDR2 FQGTGA. Using a J-beta primer mix together with a sample-barcoded 5' primer, a second PCR was run for about 6 to 11 cycles. CDR3-containing paired-end reads numbering at least 2.5 million came from each sample. TCRdb recomputed calls from the 5' RACE reads with MiXCR, one row per CDR3 protein. The repertoire holds 1,800,000 or so distinct CDR3 sequences, with roughly two fifths as singletons. These data belong to a study of blood T cells in healthy people across ages. At the level of the study: Template switching caught about one barcoded beta molecule for each two T cells. General observations from the study: Per million T cells, TCR beta diversity dropped about linearly as age rose.

This chain links TRBV7-3 with TRBJ2-1; weak D call: TRBD2 (6 bases). The clonotype was recovered from a human donor in good health. The sequencing sample was made of blood. In DNA form, the CDR3 reads TGTGCCAGCAGCTTCCCTAGCGAGGGGTGGAATGAGCAGTGCTTC. Protein sequence: CASSFPSEGWNEQCF.